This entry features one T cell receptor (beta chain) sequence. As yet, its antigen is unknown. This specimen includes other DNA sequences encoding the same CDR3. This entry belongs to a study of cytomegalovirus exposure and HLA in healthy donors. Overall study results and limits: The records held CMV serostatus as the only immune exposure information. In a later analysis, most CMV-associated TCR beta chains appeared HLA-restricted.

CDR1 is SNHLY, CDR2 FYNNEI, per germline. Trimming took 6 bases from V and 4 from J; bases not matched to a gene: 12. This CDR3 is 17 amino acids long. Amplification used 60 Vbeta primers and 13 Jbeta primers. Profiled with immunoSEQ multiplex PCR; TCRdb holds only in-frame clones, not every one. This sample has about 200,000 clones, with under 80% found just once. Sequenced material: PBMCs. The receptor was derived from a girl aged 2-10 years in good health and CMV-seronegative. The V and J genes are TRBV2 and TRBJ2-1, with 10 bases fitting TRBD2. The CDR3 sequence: CASSGLTTSGTYNEQFF. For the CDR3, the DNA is TGTGCCAGCAGCGGCCTGACTACTAGCGGGACTTACAATGAGCAGTTCTTC.